This T cell receptor beta chain is from a study of T cells in Graves' hyperthyroidism and ophthalmopathy. This clonotype occurred a few times. TCR beta CDR3 regions were amplified from RNA. The study used the HTBI primer set for a first-round RT-PCR of the TCR CDR3. TCRdb fed the multiplex PCR reads into MiXCR, producing one record per CDR3 protein. The data show more than 500,000 distinct CDR3 sequences, about a sixth seen once. Diagnoses rested on clinical symptoms, serum thyroxine and TRAb, thyroid ultrasound and orbital computed tomography. Fresh peripheral blood, about 9.3 ml, yielded the PBMCs. Sequencing used blood. This clonotype was sampled from a woman aged 30 to 39 with Graves' hyperthyroidism.

As DNA, the CDR3 is TGTGCCTGGAGTGTGTCGCAGATCGGAAACACCATATATTTT. Its translation: CAWSVSQIGNTIYF. The chain has TRBV30 and TRBJ1-3; D uncertain. Germline CDR1 reads GTSNPN; CDR2 reads SVGIG (reference sequence). This CDR3 contains 14 residues. Between the trimmed V and J ends, which lost 0 bases and 4 bases, there was a span of 10 bases.